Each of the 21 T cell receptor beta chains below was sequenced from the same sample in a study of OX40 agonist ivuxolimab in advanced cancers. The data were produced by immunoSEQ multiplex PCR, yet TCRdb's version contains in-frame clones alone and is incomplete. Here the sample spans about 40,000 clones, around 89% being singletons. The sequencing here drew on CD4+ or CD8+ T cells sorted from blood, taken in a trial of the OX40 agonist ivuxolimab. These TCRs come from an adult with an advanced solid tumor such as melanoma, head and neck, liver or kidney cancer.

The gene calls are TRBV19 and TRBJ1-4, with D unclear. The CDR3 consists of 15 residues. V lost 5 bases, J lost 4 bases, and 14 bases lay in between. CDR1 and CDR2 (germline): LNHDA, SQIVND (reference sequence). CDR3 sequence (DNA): TGTGCCAGTAGTGTCCCCGGCCGCCTTAATGAAAAACTGTTTTTT. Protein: CASSVPGRLNEKLFF. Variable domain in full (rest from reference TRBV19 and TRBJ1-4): DGGITQSPKYLFRKEGQNVTLSCEQNLNHDAMYWYRQDPGQGLRLIYYSQIVNDFQKGDIAEGYSVSREKKESFPLTVTSAQKNPTAFYLCASSVPGRLNEKLFFGSGTQLSVL.

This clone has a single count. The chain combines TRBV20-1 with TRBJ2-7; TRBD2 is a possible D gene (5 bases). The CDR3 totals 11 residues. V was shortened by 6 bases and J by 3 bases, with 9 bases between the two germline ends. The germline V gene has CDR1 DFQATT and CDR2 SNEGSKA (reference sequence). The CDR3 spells CSADGSYEQYF. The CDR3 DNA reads TGCAGTGCAGATGGGAGCTACGAGCAGTACTTC.

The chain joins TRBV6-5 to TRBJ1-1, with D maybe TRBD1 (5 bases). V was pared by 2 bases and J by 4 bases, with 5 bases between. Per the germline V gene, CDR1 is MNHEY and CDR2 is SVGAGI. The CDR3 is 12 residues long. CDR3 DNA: TGTGCCAGCAGTTACGGGGGCACTGAAGCTTTCTTT. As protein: CASSYGGTEAFF.

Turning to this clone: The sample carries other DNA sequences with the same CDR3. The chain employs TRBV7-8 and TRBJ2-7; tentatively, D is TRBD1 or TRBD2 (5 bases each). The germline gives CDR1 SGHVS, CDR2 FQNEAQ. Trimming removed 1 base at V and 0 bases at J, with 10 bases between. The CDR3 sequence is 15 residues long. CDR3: CASSLEAGSSYEQYF. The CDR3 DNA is TGTGCCAGCAGCTTAGAAGCAGGGAGCTCCTACGAGCAGTACTTC.

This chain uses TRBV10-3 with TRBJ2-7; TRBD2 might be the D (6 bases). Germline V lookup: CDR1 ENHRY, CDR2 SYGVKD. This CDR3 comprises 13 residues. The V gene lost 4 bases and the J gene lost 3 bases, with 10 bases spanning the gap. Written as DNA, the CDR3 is TGTGCCATCAGTGCGGAGGGATACTACGAGCAGTACTTC. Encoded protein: CAISAEGYYEQYF.

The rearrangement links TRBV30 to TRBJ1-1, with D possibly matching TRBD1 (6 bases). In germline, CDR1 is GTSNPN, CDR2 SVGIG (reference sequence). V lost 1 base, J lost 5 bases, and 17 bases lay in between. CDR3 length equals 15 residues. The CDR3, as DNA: TGTGCCTGGAGTGGGTTTTACAGGGATGGGACTGAAGCTTTCTTT. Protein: CAWSGFYRDGTEAFF.

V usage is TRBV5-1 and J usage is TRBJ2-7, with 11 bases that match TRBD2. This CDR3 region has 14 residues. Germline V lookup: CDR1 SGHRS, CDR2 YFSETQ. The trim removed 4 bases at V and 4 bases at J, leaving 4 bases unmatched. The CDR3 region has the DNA TGCGCCAGCAGCGTAGGACTAGCGGGTTACGAGCAGTACTTC. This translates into CASSVGLAGYEQYF.

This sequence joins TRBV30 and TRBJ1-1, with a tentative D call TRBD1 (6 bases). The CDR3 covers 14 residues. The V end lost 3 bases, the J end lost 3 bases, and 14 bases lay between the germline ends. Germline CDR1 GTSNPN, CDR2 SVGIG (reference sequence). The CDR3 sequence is CAWRSGGLYTEAFF. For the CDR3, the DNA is TGTGCCTGGAGATCGGGGGGGCTGTACACTGAAGCTTTCTTT.

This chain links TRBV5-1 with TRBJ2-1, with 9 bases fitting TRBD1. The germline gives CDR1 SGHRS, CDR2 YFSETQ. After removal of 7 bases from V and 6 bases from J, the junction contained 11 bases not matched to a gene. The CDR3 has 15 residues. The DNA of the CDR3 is TGCGCCAGCGGTGGGACAGGGCCTCTGGGCAATGAGCAGTTCTTC. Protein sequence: CASGGTGPLGNEQFF.

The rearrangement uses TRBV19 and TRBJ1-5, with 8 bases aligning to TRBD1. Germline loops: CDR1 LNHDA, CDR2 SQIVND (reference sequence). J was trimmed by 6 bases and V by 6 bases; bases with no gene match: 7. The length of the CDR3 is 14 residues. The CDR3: CASSPGTGLQPQHF. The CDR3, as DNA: TGTGCCAGTAGCCCCGGGACAGGTCTTCAGCCCCAGCATTTT.

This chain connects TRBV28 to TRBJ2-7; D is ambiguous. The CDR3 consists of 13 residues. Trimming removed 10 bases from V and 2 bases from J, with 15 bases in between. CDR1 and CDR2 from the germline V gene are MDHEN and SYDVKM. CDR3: CAIGPRDTYEQYF. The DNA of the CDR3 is TGTGCCATCGGGCCAAGGGATACCTACGAGCAGTACTTC. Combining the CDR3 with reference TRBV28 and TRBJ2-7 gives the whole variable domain DVKVTQSSRYLVKRTGEKVFLECVQDMDHENMFWYRQDPGLGLRLIYFSYDVKMKEKGDIPEGYSVSREKKERFSLILESASTNQTSMYLCAIGPRDTYEQYFGPGTRLTVT.

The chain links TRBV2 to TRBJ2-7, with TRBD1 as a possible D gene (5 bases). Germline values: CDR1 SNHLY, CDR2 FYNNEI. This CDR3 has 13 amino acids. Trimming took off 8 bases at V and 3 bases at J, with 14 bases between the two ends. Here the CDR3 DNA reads TGTGCCAGCTGGGGCAGGGAAGTCTACGAGCAGTACTTC. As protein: CASWGREVYEQYF.

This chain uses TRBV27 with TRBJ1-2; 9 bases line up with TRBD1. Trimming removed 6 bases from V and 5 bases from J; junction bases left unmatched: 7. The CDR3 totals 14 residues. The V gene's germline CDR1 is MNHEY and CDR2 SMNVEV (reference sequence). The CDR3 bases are TGTGCCAGCAGGACTTTACAGGGGGCTTATGGCTACACCTTC. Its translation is CASRTLQGAYGYTF.

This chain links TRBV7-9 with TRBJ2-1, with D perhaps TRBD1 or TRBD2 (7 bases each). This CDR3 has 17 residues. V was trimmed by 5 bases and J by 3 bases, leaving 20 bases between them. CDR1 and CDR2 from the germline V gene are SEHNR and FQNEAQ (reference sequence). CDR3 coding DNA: TGTGCCAGCAGCCTGCCTAGAACAGGGGAGGGCTACAATGAGCAGTTCTTC. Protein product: CASSLPRTGEGYNEQFF.

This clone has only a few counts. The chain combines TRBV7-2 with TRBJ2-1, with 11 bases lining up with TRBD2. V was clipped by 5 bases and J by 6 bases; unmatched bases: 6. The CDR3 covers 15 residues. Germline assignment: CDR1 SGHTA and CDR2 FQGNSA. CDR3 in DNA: TGTGCCAGCAGCCCAGGGGGGACTAGCGGCAATGAGCAGTTCTTC. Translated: CASSPGGTSGNEQFF. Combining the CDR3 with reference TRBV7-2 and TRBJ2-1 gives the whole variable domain GAGVSQSPSNKVTEKGKDVELRCDPISGHTALYWYRQSLGQGLEFLIYFQGNSAPDKSGLPSDRFSAERTGGSVSTLTIQRTQQEDSAVYLCASSPGGTSGNEQFFGPGTRLTVL.

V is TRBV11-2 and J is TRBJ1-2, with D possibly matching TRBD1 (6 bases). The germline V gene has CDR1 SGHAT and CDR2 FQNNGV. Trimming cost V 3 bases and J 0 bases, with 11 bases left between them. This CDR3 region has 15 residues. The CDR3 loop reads CASSFLTGPNYGYTF. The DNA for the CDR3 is TGTGCCAGCAGCTTCTTGACAGGACCTAACTATGGCTACACCTTC.

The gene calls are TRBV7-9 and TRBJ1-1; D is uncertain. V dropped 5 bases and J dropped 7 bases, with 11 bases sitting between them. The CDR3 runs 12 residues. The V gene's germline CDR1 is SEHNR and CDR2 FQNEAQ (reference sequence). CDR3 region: CASSRGPNEAFF. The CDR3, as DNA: TGTGCCAGCAGCCGAGGGCCTAATGAAGCTTTCTTT. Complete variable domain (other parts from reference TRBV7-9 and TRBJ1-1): DTGVSQNPRHKITKRGQNVTFRCDPISEHNRLYWYRQTLGQGPEFLTYFQNEAQLEKSRLLSDRFSAERPKGSFSTLEIQRTEQGDSAMYLCASSRGPNEAFFGQGTRLTVV.

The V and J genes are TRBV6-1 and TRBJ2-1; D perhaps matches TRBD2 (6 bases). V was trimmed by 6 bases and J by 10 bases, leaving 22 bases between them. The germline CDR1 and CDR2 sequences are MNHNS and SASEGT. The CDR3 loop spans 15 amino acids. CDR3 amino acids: CASRDLGLFRGEQFF. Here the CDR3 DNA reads TGTGCCAGCAGGGATCTGGGACTCTTCCGGGGCGAGCAGTTCTTC.

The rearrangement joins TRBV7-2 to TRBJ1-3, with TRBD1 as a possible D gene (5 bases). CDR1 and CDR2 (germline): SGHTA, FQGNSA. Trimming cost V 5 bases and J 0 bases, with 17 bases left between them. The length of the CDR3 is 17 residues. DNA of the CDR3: TGTGCCAGCAGCCGTTCGATTGGGGGGACCTCTGGAAACACCATATATTTT. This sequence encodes CASSRSIGGTSGNTIYF.

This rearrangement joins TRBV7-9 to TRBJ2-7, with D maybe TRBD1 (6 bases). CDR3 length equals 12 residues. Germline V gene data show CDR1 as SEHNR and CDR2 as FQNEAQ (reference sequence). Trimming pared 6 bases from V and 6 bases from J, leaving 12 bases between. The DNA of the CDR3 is TGTGCCAGCAGTTTCAGGGGAGCCGAGCAGTACTTC. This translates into CASSFRGAEQYF.

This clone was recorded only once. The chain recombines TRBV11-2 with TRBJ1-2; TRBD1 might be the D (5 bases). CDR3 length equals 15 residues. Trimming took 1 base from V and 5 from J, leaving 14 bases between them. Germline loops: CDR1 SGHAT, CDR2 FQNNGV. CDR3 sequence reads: CASSLVAQARYGYTF. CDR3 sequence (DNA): TGTGCCAGCAGCTTAGTCGCACAGGCGAGATATGGCTACACCTTC.